This T cell receptor beta chain originates from a study of Ad26.COV2.S vaccination and SARS-CoV-2 variants. Germline CDR1 is LNHDA and CDR2 is SQIVND (reference sequence). Trimming stripped 9 bases from V and 0 bases from J, with 9 bases between. The CDR3 covers 13 residues. Stated treatment: 19 received Ad26.COV2.S at low or high dose, single or two shots; several received placebo; per-sample allocation not given. Day 63 after the first injection of vaccine or placebo was the sampling time. Profiling relied on immunoSEQ multiplex PCR, and the TCRdb table lists in-frame clones only, not all of them. The sample comprises over 400,000 clones, 92% of which are singletons, and more than 1.5% rests with the top ten.

The sample consisted of peripheral blood, taken in a trial of Ad26.COV2.S vaccine versus placebo. The chain links TRBV19 to TRBJ1-5; D is perhaps TRBD1 (6 bases). The receptor was derived from a person between 18 and 60 years old who received the Ad26.COV2.S COVID-19 vaccine or a placebo. CDR3 sequence reads: CASGQFSNQPQHF. The CDR3 region has the DNA TGTGCCAGCGGACAGTTTAGCAATCAGCCCCAGCATTTT.